This TCR beta chain was recovered during a study of shared clonotypes between healthy human individuals. Selected positively for CCR7 and CD45RO-negative, naive CD8 cells excluded terminally differentiated effector memory CD45RA+ cells. V lost 2 bases, J lost 7 bases, and 15 bases stayed unmatched. Germline-derived CDR1 and CDR2 are LNHDA and SQIVND (reference sequence). This CDR3 contains 17 residues. The table came from immunoSEQ multiplex PCR; TCRdb's copy has only in-frame clones and leaves some out. The table includes hundreds of thousands of clones, 95% to 98% detected once. V and J are TRBV19 and TRBJ2-7; 9 positions agree with TRBD2. The sample was naive CD8+ T cells sorted from blood. This sequence originates from a man between 25 and 39 years old in good health. CDR3 amino acids: CASSIHPIGTSNWEQYF. The CDR3 nucleotides are TGTGCCAGTAGTATACACCCGATTGGGACTAGCAATTGGGAGCAGTACTTC.